These T cell receptor beta chains were read from a single sample in a study of Graves' ophthalmopathy and Graves' hyperthyroidism. TCRdb fed the multiplex PCR reads into MiXCR, producing one record per CDR3 protein. Among approximately 700,000 distinct CDR3 sequences listed, 40% were seen once. Sequenced material: peripheral blood. The receptors were gathered from an adult man with Graves' ophthalmopathy. CDR3s include the opening cysteine and the closing phenylalanine or tryptophan. Each record gives: CDR3 length, clone size, J gene, V gene, D gene, CDR3 protein, CDR3 DNA. A D gene is named only where the DNA matches it firmly. Some rows mark clone size as missing; the rest say once, few, many or name a class of expanded clone.

>12|many|TRBJ2-7|TRBV10-1|TRBD1
CASTDRTYEQYF
TGCGCCAGCACGGACAGGACCTACGAGCAGTACTTC
>15|many|TRBJ2-7|TRBV10-3|.
CAIRGEMAGSYEQYF
TGTGCCATCAGGGGGGAGATGGCAGGGTCCTACGAGCAGTACTTC
>15|.|TRBJ2-3|TRBV14|.
CASSPAFTASGTQYF
TGTGCCAGCAGCCCTGCGTTTACGGCCTCTGGTACGCAGTATTTT
>16|few|TRBJ1-2|TRBV10-3|TRBD1
CASSYNRGRYNYGYTF
TGTGCCAGCAGTTACAACAGGGGTAGATATAACTATGGCTACACCTTC
>13|.|TRBJ2-7|TRBV5-1|TRBD2
CASGLADHYEQYF
TGCGCCAGCGGGCTAGCGGACCACTACGAGCAGTACTTC
>12|.|TRBJ1-2|TRBV5-8|.
CASSLDFNGYTF
TGTGCCAGCAGCTTGGATTTTAACGGCTACACCTTC
>14|.|TRBJ2-5|TRBV5-6|.
CASSSGIRERDQYF
TGTGCCAGCAGCTCAGGTATTCGGGAACGTGACCAGTACTTC
>12|.|TRBJ1-2|TRBV25-1|.
CASSDGHYGYTF
TGTGCCAGCAGTGACGGTCACTATGGCTACACCTTC
>13|many|TRBJ1-5|TRBV10-3|.
CAIKSTENQPQHF
TGTGCCATCAAAAGCACAGAAAATCAGCCCCAGCATTTT
>16|.|TRBJ2-5|TRBV9|TRBD1
CASSVGDRGYQETQYF
TGTGCCAGCAGCGTAGGGGACAGGGGATACCAAGAGACCCAGTACTTC
>13|few|TRBJ1-2|TRBV30|.
CAWNGEFNYGYTF
TGTGCCTGGAATGGGGAATTTAACTATGGCTACACCTTC
>14|.|TRBJ1-5|TRBV10-2|.
CASSESGANQPQHF
TGCGCCAGCAGTGAGTCAGGGGCCAATCAGCCCCAGCATTTT
>13|few|TRBJ1-4|TRBV10-3|.
CASSPWEREKLFF
TGTGCCAGCAGTCCCTGGGAGCGCGAAAAACTGTTTTTT
>17|few|TRBJ1-6|TRBV10-2|.
CASSYRGEIVHNSPLHF
TGTGCCAGCAGTTACCGTGGGGAAATTGTCCATAATTCACCCCTCCACTTT
>9|.|TRBJ2-6|TRBV19|.
CARKEDLTF
TGTGCCAGAAAAGAGGACCTGACTTTC
>16|few|TRBJ1-3|TRBV12-3/TRBV12-4|.
CASSTQGFGSGNTIYF
TGTGCCAGCAGTACACAGGGTTTCGGCTCTGGAAACACCATATATTTT
>11|.|TRBJ2-5|TRBV10-3|.
CAIREPGTQYF
TGTGCCATCAGGGAACCCGGGACCCAGTACTTC
>17|.|TRBJ1-6|TRBV11-2|TRBD1
CASSPSSRTGFNSPLHF
TGCGCCAGCAGCCCCAGCAGTAGGACAGGCTTTAATTCACCCCTCCACTTT
>16|few|TRBJ2-7|TRBV7-9|.
CASSLGHRDTSYEQYF
TGTGCCAGCAGCTTGGGTCACCGGGACACCTCCTACGAGCAGTACTTC
>14|few|TRBJ1-5|TRBV6-5|TRBD1
CASSLQGPDGPQHF
TGTGCCAGCAGCCTACAGGGGCCGGATGGGCCCCAGCATTTT
>13|.|TRBJ2-6|TRBV25-1|.
CARGLAGANVLTF
TGTGCTAGAGGCCTGGCTGGGGCCAACGTCCTGACTTTC
>14|.|TRBJ2-7|TRBV12-3/TRBV12-4|.
CASTRGGRGYEQYF
TGTGCCAGCACCCGGGGAGGACGGGGCTACGAGCAGTACTTC
>14|many|TRBJ1-4|TRBV29-1|.
CSVEWGGPNEKLFF
TGCAGCGTTGAATGGGGGGGCCCTAATGAAAAACTGTTTTTT
>11|.|TRBJ2-2|TRBV29-1|.
CSVRASGELFF
TGCAGCGTAAGGGCGTCCGGGGAGCTGTTTTTT
>15|.|TRBJ2-5|TRBV7-3|TRBD1
CASSTLRRTGETQYF
TGTGCCAGTAGTACTCTTCGAAGGACAGGAGAGACCCAGTACTTC
>13|.|TRBJ1-6|TRBV10-3|TRBD1
CAISDRGGSPLHF
TGTGCCATCAGCGACAGGGGCGGTTCACCCCTCCACTTT
>13|many|TRBJ1-1|TRBV29-1|.
CSARGQSNTEAFF
TGCAGCGCGAGAGGACAGTCAAACACTGAAGCTTTCTTT
>14|many|TRBJ2-2|TRBV7-9|.
CASSSGPSGGELFF
TGTGCCAGCAGCTCGGGACCCAGTGGCGGGGAGCTGTTTTTT
>16|few|TRBJ2-7|TRBV7-8|.
CASSSHRRQGDYEQYF
TGTGCCAGCAGCTCCCATAGACGGCAGGGAGACTACGAGCAGTACTTC
>12|many|TRBJ2-7|TRBV20-1|TRBD2
CSGKRDSYEQYF
TGCAGTGGGAAGCGGGACTCCTACGAGCAGTACTTC
>14|many|TRBJ1-6|TRBV2|TRBD1
CASTRDSSYSPLHF
TGTGCCAGCACTCGGGACAGTTCTTATTCACCCCTCCACTTT
>16|many|TRBJ2-2|TRBV7-2|.
CASSPRQAIGAGELFF
TGTGCCAGCAGCCCGCGACAGGCTATCGGCGCCGGGGAGCTGTTTTTT
>12|.|TRBJ2-5|TRBV2|.
CASSDSGGLMYF
TGTGCCAGCAGCGACAGTGGGGGACTTATGTACTTC
>13|few|TRBJ2-2|TRBV29-1|.
CSVEQPNTGELFF
TGCAGCGTTGAACAGCCGAACACCGGGGAGCTGTTTTTT
>12|many|TRBJ2-2|TRBV19|.
CASSTYTGELFF
TGTGCCAGCAGCACATACACCGGGGAGCTGTTTTTT
>12|.|TRBJ1-2|TRBV10-3|.
CASSGGGSGYTF
TGTGCCAGCAGTGGAGGTGGATCCGGCTACACCTTC
>15|.|TRBJ1-3|TRBV25-1|.
CASSSLQFSGNTIYF
TGTGCCAGCAGCTCCCTTCAGTTCTCTGGAAACACCATATATTTT
>14|many|TRBJ2-1|TRBV2|TRBD2
CASTKGRGSNEQFF
TGTGCCAGCACCAAGGGGAGGGGTTCCAATGAGCAGTTCTTC
>14|once|TRBJ2-7|TRBV7-9|TRBD2
CASSRGGTNYEQYF
TGTGCCAGCAGCCGCGGGGGAACAAATTACGAGCAGTACTTC
>14|.|TRBJ2-5|TRBV29-1|TRBD2
CSVEDRTSGKTQYF
TGCAGCGTTGAAGATCGGACTAGCGGGAAGACCCAGTACTTC
>14|.|TRBJ2-5|TRBV3-1|.
CASSQGVKRGTQYF
TGTGCCAGCAGCCAAGGCGTCAAAAGGGGGACCCAGTACTTC
>12|.|TRBJ2-7|TRBV7-9|TRBD2
CASSLGRDEQHF
TGTGCCAGCAGCTTGGGGAGGGACGAGCAGCACTTC
>14|few|TRBJ1-5|TRBV12-3/TRBV12-4|.
CASSFLQGGQPQHF
TGTGCCAGCAGTTTCTTGCAGGGTGGTCAGCCCCAGCATTTT
>13|many|TRBJ1-1|TRBV19|.
CASSISRNTEAFF
TGTGCCAGTAGTATCTCCAGGAACACTGAAGCTTTCTTT
>12|few|TRBJ2-7|TRBV28|.
CASSFSRNEQYF
TGTGCCAGCAGTTTCTCCAGGAACGAGCAGTACTTC
>14|many|TRBJ2-7|TRBV29-1|.
CSVTIQGANYEQYF
TGCAGCGTTACGATACAGGGAGCGAACTACGAGCAGTACTTC
>14|.|TRBJ2-2|TRBV25-1|.
CASSIGGQGGELFF
TGTGCCAGCAGCATCGGGGGCCAGGGCGGGGAGCTGTTTTTT
>17|.|TRBJ1-2|TRBV19|TRBD1
CASSVIGTAVSNYGYTF
TGTGCCAGTAGTGTAATTGGGACAGCAGTCTCCAACTATGGCTACACCTTC
>15|many|TRBJ2-5|TRBV29-1|TRBD2
CSVEGLLAVGETQYF
TGCAGCGTTGAAGGGCTGCTAGCGGTCGGGGAGACCCAGTACTTC
>15|.|TRBJ1-6|TRBV10-3|.
CASSKLQGYNSPLHF
TGTGCCAGCAGCAAACTCCAGGGTTATAATTCACCCCTCCACTTT
>13|few|TRBJ2-7|TRBV20-1|TRBD2
CSASWGGTYEQYF
TGCAGTGCGTCGTGGGGGGGGACCTACGAGCAGTACTTC
>17|.|TRBJ1-2|TRBV10-3|TRBD1
CAIRTGQGGTQYYGYTF
TGTGCCATCAGAACAGGACAGGGAGGGACCCAGTACTATGGCTACACCTTC